This T cell receptor (beta chain) derives from a study of T-cell memory formation after mild COVID-19 (dated by TCRdb to 2020 to 2022). Context from the whole study: TCR sequence clusters from the two donors were found to be largely donor specific. Two young, previously healthy adult volunteers made up the cohort, one male and one female. In a couple of donors, T-cell clones that expanded and contracted after mild COVID-19 were tracked by sequencing TCRalpha and TCRbeta repertoires over time. Beyond this particular receptor, the publication reports: Contracting CD4+ clones were found mainly in CM and EM memory subsets, while CD8+ clones were enriched in EMRA. The detection of some responding clones in pre-infection memory suggests that pre-existing cross-reactive memory T cells joined the SARS-CoV-2 response. The second-wave clones that peaked on day 37 were not confirmed to be SARS-CoV-2 specific. The study included only a couple of mild cases, and larger cohorts that include severe cases with pre-infection samples were judged to be necessary. Balanced CD4/CD8 phenotypes were observed for clones contracting from day 15 to 85, whereas a bias towards CD4+ was observed for a second wave of clones expanding from day 15 to 37.

With regard to this clonotype: No cognate antigen has been identified for it. There are no base qualities to consult, and no much larger clone falls within one base.

Ficoll-Paque density gradient centrifugation was the method used to isolate PBMCs. The data were produced on an Illumina NovaSeq 6000. TCRalpha and TCRbeta cDNA libraries were built by 5'RACE with constant-segment primers, adding sample barcodes and unique molecular identifiers. Trizol reagent was used to extract RNA from every sample. Libraries were amplified in two PCR steps, with a second sample barcode and Illumina TruSeq adapters added in the second step. Sequencing of libraries was performed on an Illumina NovaSeq with 2 x 150 bp paired-end reads. The study's processing was this. Reads were demultiplexed and collapsed into UMI-guided consensus sequences with migec v1.2.7. Using mixcr v2.1.11, the UMI consensuses were aligned to TRA and TRB V and J templates and assembled into clonotypes. Expanded or contracted clonotypes were those called significant by both edgeR and NoisET, with noise models trained on biological replicates. For edgeR calls, the thresholds were a false discovery rate-adjusted p below 0.01 and a log2 fold-change of 1. As an exploratory analysis of dynamics, max-normalized trajectories of the 1000 most abundant clonotypes were examined by PCA with hierarchical clustering. Each responding clone was given a CD4 or CD8 phenotype based on the CD4+ and CD8+ repertoires, which had been sequenced separately. In-frame beta chains were kept once TCRdb had trimmed the public reads at Q25 with fastp and called clones with MiXCR. One record per CDR3 amino acid sequence lists the most common genes and DNA. TCRdb's processing, not the authors', yielded these V and J calls. Here the sample has about 68,000 distinct CDR3 sequences; over 15% occur a single time. The ten largest clonotypes hold 30% to 35% of the sample.

Sequencing was done on a sample of PBMCs or a T cell subset sorted from them (not recorded which). This TCR was sampled from an adult woman who had mild COVID-19 (a few samples of this study predate the infection). The sample titles of this study are shuffled in the database, so cell type and time point are left out; the donor was told from shared clones.

CDR3 sequence: CASSARRTSGPSYNEQFF. At the DNA level, the sequence is TGTGCCAGCAGCGCCCGGAGGACTAGCGGGCCCTCCTACAATGAGCAGTTCTTC. The chain is assembled from TRBV9 and TRBJ2-1, and 11 junction bases match TRBD2. Via the germline V gene, CDR1 is SGDLS and CDR2 YYNGEE. From its cysteine to its phenylalanine, the CDR3 spans 18 amino acids. The DNA shown is the 54-base CDR3, in frame from base 1. The germline V and J ends show losses of 3 bases and 0 bases respectively, and no gene match explains 8 bases of the junction.